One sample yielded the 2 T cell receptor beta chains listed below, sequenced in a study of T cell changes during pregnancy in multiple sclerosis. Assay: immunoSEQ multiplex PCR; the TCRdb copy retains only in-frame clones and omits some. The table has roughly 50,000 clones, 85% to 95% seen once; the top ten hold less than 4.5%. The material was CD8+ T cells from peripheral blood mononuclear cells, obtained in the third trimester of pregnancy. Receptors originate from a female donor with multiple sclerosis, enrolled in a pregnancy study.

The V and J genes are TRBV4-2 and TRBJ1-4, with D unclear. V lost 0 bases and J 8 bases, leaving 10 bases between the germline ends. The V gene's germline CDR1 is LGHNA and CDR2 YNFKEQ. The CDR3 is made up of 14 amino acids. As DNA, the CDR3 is TGTGCCAGCAGCCAAGATGTAACGGTGGAAAAACTGTTTTTT. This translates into CASSQDVTVEKLFF.

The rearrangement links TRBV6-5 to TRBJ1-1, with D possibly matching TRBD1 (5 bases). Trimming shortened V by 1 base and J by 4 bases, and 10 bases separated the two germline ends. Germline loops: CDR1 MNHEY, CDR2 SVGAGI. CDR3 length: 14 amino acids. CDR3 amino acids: CASSYLMGGTEAFF. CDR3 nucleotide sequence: TGTGCCAGCAGTTACTTAATGGGGGGCACTGAAGCTTTCTTT.